This T cell receptor beta chain was identified in a study of OX40 agonist ivuxolimab in advanced cancers. Points from the study as a whole: Expanded clones were, on average, more numerous in CD8+ T cells than in CD4+.

Sequencing was performed with immunoSEQ multiplex PCR; in TCRdb, only in-frame clones are kept and a portion is missing. The sample comprises about 48,000 clones, 85% to 90% of which are singletons, and approximately 1.9% rests with the top ten. As concerns this clone: Its antigen remains unknown.

The length of the CDR3 is 13 residues. V was trimmed by 5 bases and J by 1 base, leaving 11 bases between them. Germline values: CDR1 GTSNPN, CDR2 SVGIG (reference sequence). The material was CD4+ or CD8+ T cells sorted from blood, obtained in a trial of the OX40 agonist ivuxolimab. The rearrangement uses TRBV30 and TRBJ1-1; D ambiguous. This receptor was identified in an adult with an advanced solid tumor such as melanoma, head and neck, liver or kidney cancer. CDR3 sequence (DNA): TGTGCCTGGGACCGGCGTGGGAACACTGAAGCTTTCTTT. Its protein product is CAWDRRGNTEAFF.